This record concerns one T cell receptor beta chain sequence. Its specificity is unknown. These data originate in a study of cytomegalovirus exposure and HLA in healthy donors. Findings and caveats of the study: Cytomegalovirus-associated status was assigned to about 160 TCR beta chains. Immune exposure was documented only through CMV serostatus. There were some public TCRs occurring in many donors, but most TCR sequences were rare. Confirmation was obtained in vitro that a few CMV-associated chains are specific for CMV antigens.

60 Vbeta and 13 Jbeta primers were used in PCR. Some clones are missing from TCRdb's copy, which holds only in-frame ones; the method was immunoSEQ multiplex PCR. The table shows about 130,000 clones, with roughly 80% occurring only once. CDR1 SGDLS and CDR2 YYNGEE come from the germline V gene. The CDR3 runs to 17 residues. V was clipped by 0 bases and J by 1 base; unmatched bases: 4. This chain joins TRBV9 and TRBJ2-6; 7 positions match TRBD1. This receptor was identified in a young man in good health and CMV-seronegative. The sequenced sample was PBMCs. The CDR3 protein is CASSVVQGESGANVLTF. CDR3 nucleotide sequence: TGTGCCAGCAGCGTAGTTCAGGGGGAGTCTGGGGCCAACGTCCTGACTTTC.